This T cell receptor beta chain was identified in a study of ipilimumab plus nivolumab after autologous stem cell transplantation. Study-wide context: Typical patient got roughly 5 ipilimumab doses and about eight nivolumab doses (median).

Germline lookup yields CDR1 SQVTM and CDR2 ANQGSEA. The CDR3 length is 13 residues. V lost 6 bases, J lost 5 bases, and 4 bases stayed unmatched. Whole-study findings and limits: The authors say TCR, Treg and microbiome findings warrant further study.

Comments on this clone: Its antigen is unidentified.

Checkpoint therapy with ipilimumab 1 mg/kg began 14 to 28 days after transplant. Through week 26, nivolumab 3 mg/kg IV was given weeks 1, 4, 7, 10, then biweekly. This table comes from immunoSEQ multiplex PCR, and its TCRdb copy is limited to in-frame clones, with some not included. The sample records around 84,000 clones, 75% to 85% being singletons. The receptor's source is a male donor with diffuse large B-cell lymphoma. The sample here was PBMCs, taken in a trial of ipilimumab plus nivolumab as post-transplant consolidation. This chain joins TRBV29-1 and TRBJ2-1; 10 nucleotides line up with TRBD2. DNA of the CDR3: TGCAGCGTCAGGACTAGCGGAAACAATGAGCAGTTCTTC. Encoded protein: CSVRTSGNNEQFF.